The rows below give T cell receptor beta chains drawn from one sample of a study of identical twins. TCRdb re-called the 5' RACE reads with MiXCR, one entry per CDR3 protein. The sample lists some 760,000 distinct CDR3 sequences; 18% were seen once. These data were likewise used in another study, on T cells expressing NK-cell markers.

Sequenced: PBMCs. Receptors were obtained from a woman aged 18-29 years in good health. CDR3s include the opening cysteine and the closing phenylalanine or tryptophan. Fields, in order: J gene, V gene, D gene, clone size, CDR3 length, CDR3 DNA, CDR3 protein. D genes are given only for firm matches. Only part of the rows carry a size: once, few, many, or a class if the clone is expanded.

j_gene: TRBJ2-1
v_gene: TRBV7-2
d_gene: TRBD1
abundance: NA
len: 15
CDR3nt: TGTGCCAGCAGCTCGGACAGGGGGCGCATAAATGAGCAGTTCTTC
CDR3aa: CASSSDRGRINEQFF

j_gene: TRBJ2-7
v_gene: TRBV20-1
d_gene: NA
abundance: few
len: 15
CDR3nt: TGCAGTGCTAGAGATAAGACAGGCCCCCTCTACGAGCAGTACTTC
CDR3aa: CSARDKTGPLYEQYF

j_gene: TRBJ2-2
v_gene: TRBV4-3
d_gene: TRBD2
abundance: NA
len: 15
CDR3nt: TGCGCCAGCAGCCGTTCGGGACTAGCCTCCGGGGAGCTGTTTTTT
CDR3aa: CASSRSGLASGELFF

j_gene: TRBJ2-2
v_gene: TRBV10-2
d_gene: TRBD2
abundance: few
len: 17
CDR3nt: TGCGCCAGCACCGGTAGCGGGGGCCGAACGAACACCGGGGAGCTGTTTTTT
CDR3aa: CASTGSGGRTNTGELFF

j_gene: TRBJ2-2
v_gene: TRBV27
d_gene: NA
abundance: few
len: 16
CDR3nt: TGTGCCAGCAGTTGGTCGGGGGCCTTAAACACCGGGGAGCTGTTTTTT
CDR3aa: CASSWSGALNTGELFF

j_gene: TRBJ2-3
v_gene: TRBV6-2/TRBV6-3
d_gene: NA
abundance: NA
len: 16
CDR3nt: TGTGCCAGCAGTTCCGACCGGTATCTCGGCACAGATACGCAGTATTTT
CDR3aa: CASSSDRYLGTDTQYF

j_gene: TRBJ2-1
v_gene: TRBV20-1
d_gene: TRBD2
abundance: NA
len: 15
CDR3nt: TGCAGTGCTCGCAGCTGGACAGCGGGAGCCAATGAGCAGTTCTTC
CDR3aa: CSARSWTAGANEQFF

j_gene: TRBJ2-2
v_gene: TRBV7-9
d_gene: NA
abundance: NA
len: 13
CDR3nt: TGTGCCAGCAGCTTAGAGAATGGTTGGGAGCTGTTTTTT
CDR3aa: CASSLENGWELFF

j_gene: TRBJ2-6
v_gene: TRBV12-5
d_gene: NA
abundance: NA
len: 18
CDR3nt: TGTGCTAGTGGTTTTGTGGCAGAGTTCTTCTCTGGGGCCAACGTCCTGACTTTC
CDR3aa: CASGFVAEFFSGANVLTF

j_gene: TRBJ1-6
v_gene: TRBV6-1
d_gene: NA
abundance: NA
len: 14
CDR3nt: TGTGCCAGCCGAAGGGACCGACTTGTGTCACCCCTCCACTTT
CDR3aa: CASRRDRLVSPLHF

j_gene: TRBJ1-1
v_gene: TRBV29-1
d_gene: NA
abundance: few
len: 14
CDR3nt: TGCAGCTCGAAAAACTTGGACCAGAACACTGAAGCTTTCTTT
CDR3aa: CSSKNLDQNTEAFF

j_gene: TRBJ2-1
v_gene: TRBV20-1
d_gene: TRBD1
abundance: few
len: 13
CDR3nt: TGCAGTGCCATCATACAGGGGACGAATGAGCAGTTCTTC
CDR3aa: CSAIIQGTNEQFF

j_gene: TRBJ2-1
v_gene: TRBV7-8
d_gene: TRBD1
abundance: few
len: 13
CDR3nt: TGTGCCAGCAGCCTAGACAGGGTTGGCGAGCAGTTCTTC
CDR3aa: CASSLDRVGEQFF

j_gene: TRBJ1-2
v_gene: TRBV12-3/TRBV12-4
d_gene: NA
abundance: many
len: 13
CDR3nt: TGTGCCAGCAGTATACGGACAGTCTATGGCTACACCTTC
CDR3aa: CASSIRTVYGYTF

j_gene: TRBJ1-1
v_gene: TRBV6-5
d_gene: NA
abundance: medium-sized
len: 13
CDR3nt: TGTGCCAGCCAACAGGGTATGGGCACTGAAGCTTTCTTT
CDR3aa: CASQQGMGTEAFF

j_gene: TRBJ2-1
v_gene: TRBV5-1
d_gene: TRBD1
abundance: few
len: 15
CDR3nt: TGCGCCAGCAGCTTGGGAGGGGGCTCCCACAATGAGCAGTTCTTC
CDR3aa: CASSLGGGSHNEQFF